This TCR beta chain was sequenced during a study of CD8 T cells in ankylosing spondylitis. Overall study findings and caveats: Previously reported in reactive arthritis synovial fluid and blood were some of the motif variants. Significantly higher representation of disease-linked clones was reported for matched ankylosing spondylitis synovial fluid. What appeared characteristic of ankylosing spondylitis blood was a TCR beta motif of 7 or 8 highly homologous variants.

Quantitative molecular-barcoded 5'-RACE generated the TCR beta libraries. TCRdb passed the 5' RACE reads through MiXCR, listing each CDR3 protein once. The sample has over 400,000 distinct CDR3 sequences; 25% to 30% are singletons. The ends were cut back, 5 bases at V and 5 bases at J, with 6 bases in the middle. This CDR3 region has 10 residues. Germline V lookup: CDR1 GTSNPN, CDR2 SVGIG (reference sequence). In regard to this clonotype: The antigen remains unidentified.

This receptor was obtained from a male donor with ankylosing spondylitis. Sequences were obtained from blood, either unsorted or a sorted T cell fraction (not recorded which). The J gene is TRBJ1-2, the V gene TRBV30, with D uncertain. In nucleotides, the CDR3 is TGTGCCTGGGAGAGTTATGGCTACACCTTC. It translates to CAWESYGYTF.